This T cell receptor beta chain originates from a study of control samples from healthy donors and cancer patients. The table came from immunoSEQ multiplex PCR; TCRdb's copy has only in-frame clones and leaves some out. The table records around 140,000 clones, around 90% of them present only once. CDR3 length: 17 amino acids. J was trimmed by 2 bases and V by 1 base; bases with no gene match: 1. Per germline, CDR1 LGHNA and CDR2 YNFKEQ. The specimen sequenced was blood. The J gene is TRBJ2-3, the V gene TRBV4-2; 15 nucleotides align to TRBD2. This TCR was recovered from a man between 18 and 35 years old in good health. The CDR3 reads CASSQGTSGGATDTQYF. The CDR3 DNA sequence: TGTGCCAGCAGCCAAGGGACTAGCGGGGGGGCCACAGATACGCAGTATTTT.